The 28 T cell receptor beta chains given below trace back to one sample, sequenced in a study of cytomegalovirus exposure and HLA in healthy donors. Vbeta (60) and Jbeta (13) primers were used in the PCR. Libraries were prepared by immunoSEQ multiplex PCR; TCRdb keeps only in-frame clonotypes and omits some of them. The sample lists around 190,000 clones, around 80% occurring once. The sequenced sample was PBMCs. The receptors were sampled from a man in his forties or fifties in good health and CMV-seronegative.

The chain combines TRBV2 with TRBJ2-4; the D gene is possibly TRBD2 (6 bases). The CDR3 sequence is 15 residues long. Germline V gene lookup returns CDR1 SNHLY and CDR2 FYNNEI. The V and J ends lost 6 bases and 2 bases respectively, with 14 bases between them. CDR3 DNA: TGTGCCAGCAGGCCGTGGGGGGACTCCAAAAACATTCAGTACTTC. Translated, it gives CASRPWGDSKNIQYF.

The CDR3 loop reads CASSGHALGRAGNTEAFF. The DNA for the CDR3 is TGCGCCAGCAGTGGTCACGCCCTTGGGAGGGCCGGGAACACTGAAGCTTTCTTT. The chain is built from TRBV10-1 and TRBJ1-1; D gene uncertain. The CDR3 runs 18 residues. Per the germline V gene, CDR1 is WNHNN and CDR2 is SYGVQD (reference sequence). Trimming removed 4 bases at V and 1 base at J, with 22 bases between.

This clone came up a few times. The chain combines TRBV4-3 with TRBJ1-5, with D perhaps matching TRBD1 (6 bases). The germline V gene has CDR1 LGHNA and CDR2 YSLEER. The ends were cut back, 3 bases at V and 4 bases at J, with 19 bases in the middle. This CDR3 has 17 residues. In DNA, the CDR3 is TGCGCCAGCAGCCAGCCCCCTTATGGGACAAGAAATCAGCCCCAGCATTTT. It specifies CASSQPPYGTRNQPQHF.

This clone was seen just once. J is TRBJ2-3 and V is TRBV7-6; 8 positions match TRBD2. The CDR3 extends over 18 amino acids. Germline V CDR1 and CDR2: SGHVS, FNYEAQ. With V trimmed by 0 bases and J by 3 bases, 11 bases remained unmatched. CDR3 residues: CASSLAQGTSLLTDTQYF. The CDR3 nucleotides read TGTGCCAGCAGCTTAGCGCAGGGGACTAGTTTGTTAACAGATACGCAGTATTTT.

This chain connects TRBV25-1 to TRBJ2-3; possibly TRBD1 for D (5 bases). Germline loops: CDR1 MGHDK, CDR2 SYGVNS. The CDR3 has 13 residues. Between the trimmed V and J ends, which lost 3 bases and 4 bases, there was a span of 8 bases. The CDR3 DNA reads TGTGCCAGCAGTGATTCCAGGGCAGATACGCAGTATTTT. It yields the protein CASSDSRADTQYF.

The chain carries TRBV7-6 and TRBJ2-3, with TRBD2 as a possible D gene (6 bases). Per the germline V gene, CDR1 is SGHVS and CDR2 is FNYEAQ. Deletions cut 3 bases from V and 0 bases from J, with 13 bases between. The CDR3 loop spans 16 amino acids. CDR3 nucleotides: TGTGCCAGCAGCTTGGGGACTGTTGCTAGCACAGATACGCAGTATTTT. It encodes CASSLGTVASTDTQYF. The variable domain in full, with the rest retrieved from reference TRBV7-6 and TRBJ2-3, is GAGVSQSPRYKVTKRGQDVALRCDPISGHVSLYWYRQALGQGPEFLTYFNYEAQQDKSGLPNDRFSAERPEGSISTLTIQRTEQRDSAMYRCASSLGTVASTDTQYFGPGTRLTVL.

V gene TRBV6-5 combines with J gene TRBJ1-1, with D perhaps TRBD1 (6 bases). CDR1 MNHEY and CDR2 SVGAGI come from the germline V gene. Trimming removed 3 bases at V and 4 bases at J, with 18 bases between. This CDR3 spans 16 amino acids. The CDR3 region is CASSYSSRGQGTEAFF. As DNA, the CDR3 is TGTGCCAGCAGTTATTCTTCGCGGGGGCAGGGCACTGAAGCTTTCTTT.

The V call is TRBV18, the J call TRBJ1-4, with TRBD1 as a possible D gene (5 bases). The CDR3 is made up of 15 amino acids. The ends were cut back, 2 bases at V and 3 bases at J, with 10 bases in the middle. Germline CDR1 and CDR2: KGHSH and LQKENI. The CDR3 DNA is TGTGCCAGCTCACCAGACAGATCGGCTAATGAAAAACTGTTTTTT. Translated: CASSPDRSANEKLFF.

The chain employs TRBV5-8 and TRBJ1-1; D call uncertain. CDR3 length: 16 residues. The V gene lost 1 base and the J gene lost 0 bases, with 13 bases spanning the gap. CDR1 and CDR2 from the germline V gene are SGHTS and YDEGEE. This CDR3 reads CASSLWGGRMNTEAFF. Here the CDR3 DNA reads TGTGCCAGCAGCTTGTGGGGAGGGCGCATGAACACTGAAGCTTTCTTT.

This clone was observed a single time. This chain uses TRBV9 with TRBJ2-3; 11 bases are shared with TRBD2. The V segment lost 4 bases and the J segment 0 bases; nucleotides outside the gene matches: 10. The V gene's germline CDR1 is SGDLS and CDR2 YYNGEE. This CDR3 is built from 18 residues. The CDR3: CASSPKPGLAVSTDTQYF. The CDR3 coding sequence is TGTGCCAGCAGCCCTAAACCGGGACTAGCGGTAAGCACAGATACGCAGTATTTT. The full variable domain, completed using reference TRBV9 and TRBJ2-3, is DSGVTQTPKHLITATGQRVTLRCSPRSGDLSVYWYQQSLDQGLQFLIQYYNGEERAKGNILERFSAQQFPDLHSELNLSSLELGDSALYFCASSPKPGLAVSTDTQYFGPGTRLTVL.

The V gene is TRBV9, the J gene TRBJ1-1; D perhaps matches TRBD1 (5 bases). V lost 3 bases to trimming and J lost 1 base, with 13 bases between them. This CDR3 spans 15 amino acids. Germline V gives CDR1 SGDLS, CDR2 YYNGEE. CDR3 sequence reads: CASSASGLANTEAFF. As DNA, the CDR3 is TGTGCCAGCAGCGCTTCGGGACTCGCGAACACTGAAGCTTTCTTT.

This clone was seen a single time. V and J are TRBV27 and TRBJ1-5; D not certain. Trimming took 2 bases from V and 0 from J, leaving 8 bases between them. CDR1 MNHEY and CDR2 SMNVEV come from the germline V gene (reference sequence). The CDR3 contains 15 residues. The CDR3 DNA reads TGTGCCAGCAGTTTAACTTTTTATAGCAATCAGCCCCAGCATTTT. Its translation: CASSLTFYSNQPQHF.

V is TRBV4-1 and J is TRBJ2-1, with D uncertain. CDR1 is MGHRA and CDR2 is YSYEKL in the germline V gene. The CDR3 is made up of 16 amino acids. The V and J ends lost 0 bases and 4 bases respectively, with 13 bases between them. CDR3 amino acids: CASSQELRNRYNEQFF. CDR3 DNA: TGCGCCAGCAGCCAAGAATTGCGAAACCGGTACAATGAGCAGTTCTTC.

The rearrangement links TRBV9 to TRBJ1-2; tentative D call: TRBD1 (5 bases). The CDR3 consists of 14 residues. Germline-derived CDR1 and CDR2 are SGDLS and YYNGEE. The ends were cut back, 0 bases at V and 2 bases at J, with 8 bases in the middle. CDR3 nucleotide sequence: TGTGCCAGCAGCGTAGAGGGGATAAACTATGGCTACACCTTC. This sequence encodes CASSVEGINYGYTF.

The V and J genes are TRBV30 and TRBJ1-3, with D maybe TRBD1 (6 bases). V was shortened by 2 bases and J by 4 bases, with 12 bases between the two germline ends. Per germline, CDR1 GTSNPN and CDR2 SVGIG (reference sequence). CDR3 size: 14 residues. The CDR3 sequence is CAWSLGGLGNTIYF. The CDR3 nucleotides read TGTGCCTGGAGTCTGGGGGGGCTCGGAAACACCATATATTTT.

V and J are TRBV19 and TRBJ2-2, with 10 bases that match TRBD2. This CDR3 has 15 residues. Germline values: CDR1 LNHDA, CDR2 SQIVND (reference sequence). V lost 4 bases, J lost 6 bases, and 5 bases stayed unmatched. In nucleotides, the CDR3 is TGTGCCAGTAGTACATGGAGCGGGGGGGCCGGGGAGCTGTTTTTT. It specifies CASSTWSGGAGELFF.

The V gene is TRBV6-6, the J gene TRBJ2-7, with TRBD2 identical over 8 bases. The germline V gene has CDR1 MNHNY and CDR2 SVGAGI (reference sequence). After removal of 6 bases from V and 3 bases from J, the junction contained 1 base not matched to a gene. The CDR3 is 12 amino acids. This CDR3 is CASSGRVYEQYF. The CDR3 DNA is TGTGCCAGCAGCGGGAGGGTCTACGAGCAGTACTTC.

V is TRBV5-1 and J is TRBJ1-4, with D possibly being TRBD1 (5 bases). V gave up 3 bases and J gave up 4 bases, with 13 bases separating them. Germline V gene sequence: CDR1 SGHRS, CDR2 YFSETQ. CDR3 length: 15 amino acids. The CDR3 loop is CASSSQGQDNEKLFF. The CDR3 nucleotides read TGCGCCAGCAGCTCCCAGGGCCAGGATAATGAAAAACTGTTTTTT.

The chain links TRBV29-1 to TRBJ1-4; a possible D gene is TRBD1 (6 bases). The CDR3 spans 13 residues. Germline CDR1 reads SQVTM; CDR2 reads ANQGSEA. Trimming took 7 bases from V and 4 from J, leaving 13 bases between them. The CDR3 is CSGRTAINEKLFF. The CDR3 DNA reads TGCAGCGGACGGACAGCCATTAATGAAAAACTGTTTTTT.

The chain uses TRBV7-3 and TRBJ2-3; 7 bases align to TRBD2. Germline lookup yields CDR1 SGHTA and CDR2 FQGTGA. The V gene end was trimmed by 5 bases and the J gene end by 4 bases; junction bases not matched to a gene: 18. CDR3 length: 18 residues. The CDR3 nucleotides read TGTGCCAGCAGCCCCAATTTTGGAGCGGGAAGAGGACCAGATACGCAGTATTTT. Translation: CASSPNFGAGRGPDTQYF.

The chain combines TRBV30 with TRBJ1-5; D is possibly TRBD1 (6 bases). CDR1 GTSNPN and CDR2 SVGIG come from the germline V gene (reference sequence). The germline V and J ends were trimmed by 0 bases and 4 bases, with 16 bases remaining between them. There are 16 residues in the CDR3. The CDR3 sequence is CAWSVPRTAQNQPQHF. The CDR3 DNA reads TGTGCCTGGAGTGTTCCCCGGACAGCCCAAAATCAGCCCCAGCATTTT.

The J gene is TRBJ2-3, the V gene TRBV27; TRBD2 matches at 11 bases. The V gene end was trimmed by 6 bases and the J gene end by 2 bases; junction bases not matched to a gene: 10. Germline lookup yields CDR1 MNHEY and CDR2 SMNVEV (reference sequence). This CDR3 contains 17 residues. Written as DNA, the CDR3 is TGTGCCAGCAGCGGTCCGGGACTAGCGGTCCACACAGATACGCAGTATTTT. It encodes CASSGPGLAVHTDTQYF.

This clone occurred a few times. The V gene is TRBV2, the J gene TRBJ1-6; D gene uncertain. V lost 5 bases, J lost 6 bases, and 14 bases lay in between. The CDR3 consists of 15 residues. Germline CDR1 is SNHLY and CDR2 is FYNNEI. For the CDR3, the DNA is TGTGCCAGCAGTTCCAGACATTCCCCTAATTCACCCCTCCACTTT. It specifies CASSSRHSPNSPLHF.

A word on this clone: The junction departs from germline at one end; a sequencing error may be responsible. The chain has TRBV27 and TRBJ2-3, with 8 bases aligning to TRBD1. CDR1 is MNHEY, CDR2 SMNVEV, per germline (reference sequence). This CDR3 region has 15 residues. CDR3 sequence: CASRKQGDLTDTRYF. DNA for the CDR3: TGTGCCAGCAGAAAACAGGGGGACCTCACAGATACGCGGTATTTT.

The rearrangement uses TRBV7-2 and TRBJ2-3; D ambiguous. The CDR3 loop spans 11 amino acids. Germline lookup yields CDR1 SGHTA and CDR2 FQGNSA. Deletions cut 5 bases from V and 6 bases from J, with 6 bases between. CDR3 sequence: CASSPQDTQYF. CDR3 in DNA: TGTGCCAGCAGCCCCCAGGATACGCAGTATTTT.

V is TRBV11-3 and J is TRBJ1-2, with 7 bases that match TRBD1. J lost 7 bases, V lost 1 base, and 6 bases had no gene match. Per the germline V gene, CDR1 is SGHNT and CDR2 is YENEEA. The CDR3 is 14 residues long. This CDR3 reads CASSLADRASGYTF. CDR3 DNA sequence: TGTGCCAGCAGCTTAGCAGACAGGGCAAGTGGCTACACCTTC.

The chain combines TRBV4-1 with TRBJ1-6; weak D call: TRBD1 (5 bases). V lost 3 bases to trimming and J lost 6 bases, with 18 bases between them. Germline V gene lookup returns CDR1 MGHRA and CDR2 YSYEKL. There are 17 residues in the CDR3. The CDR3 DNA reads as TGCGCCAGCAGCCAGATCGATATGGGACTGACTAATTCACCCCTCCACTTT. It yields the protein CASSQIDMGLTNSPLHF.

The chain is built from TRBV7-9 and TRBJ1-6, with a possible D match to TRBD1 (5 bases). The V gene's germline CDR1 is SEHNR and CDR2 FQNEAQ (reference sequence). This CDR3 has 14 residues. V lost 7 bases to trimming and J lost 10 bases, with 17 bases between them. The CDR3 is CASTHGRGESPLHF. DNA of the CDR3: TGTGCCAGCACCCACGGAAGGGGTGAATCACCCCTCCACTTT. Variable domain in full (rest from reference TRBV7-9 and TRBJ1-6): DTGVSQNPRHKITKRGQNVTFRCDPISEHNRLYWYRQTLGQGPEFLTYFQNEAQLEKSRLLSDRFSAERPKGSFSTLEIQRTEQGDSAMYLCASTHGRGESPLHFGNGTRLTVT.